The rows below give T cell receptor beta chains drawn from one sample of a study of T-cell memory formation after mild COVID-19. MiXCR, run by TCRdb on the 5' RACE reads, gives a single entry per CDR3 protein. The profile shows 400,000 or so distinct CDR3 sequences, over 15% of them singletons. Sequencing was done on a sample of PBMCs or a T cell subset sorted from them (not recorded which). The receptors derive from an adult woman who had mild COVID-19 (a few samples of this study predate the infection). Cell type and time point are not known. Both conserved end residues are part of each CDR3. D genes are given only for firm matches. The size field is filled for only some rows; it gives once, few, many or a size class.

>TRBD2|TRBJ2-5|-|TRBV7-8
CASSLGLAGKRLGETQYF
TGTGCCAGCAGCTTAGGTCTAGCGGGAAAGAGATTAGGAGAGACCCAGTACTTC
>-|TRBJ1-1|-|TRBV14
CASSQVVGANTEAFF
TGTGCCAGCAGCCAAGTAGTGGGGGCGAACACTGAAGCTTTCTTT
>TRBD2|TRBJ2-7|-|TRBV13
CASSSALAGRYEQYF
TGTGCCAGCAGCTCTGCACTAGCGGGAAGGTACGAGCAGTACTTC
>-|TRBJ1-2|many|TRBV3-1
CASSLQLASGYTF
TGTGCCAGCAGCCTCCAGCTGGCTTCTGGCTACACCTTC
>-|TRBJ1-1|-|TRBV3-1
CASSQRGQRNTEAFF
TGTGCCAGCAGCCAACGTGGACAGAGAAACACTGAAGCTTTCTTT
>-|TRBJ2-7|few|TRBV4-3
CASSQDRGSSYEQYF
TGCGCCAGCAGCCAAGACAGGGGTAGCTCCTACGAGCAGTACTTC
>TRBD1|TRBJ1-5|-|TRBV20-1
CSARVDRVSNQPQHF
TGCAGTGCTAGGGTCGACAGGGTGAGCAATCAGCCCCAGCATTTT
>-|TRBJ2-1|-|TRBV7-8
CASSPSGAGSYNEQFF
TGTGCCAGCAGCCCTAGTGGAGCTGGCTCCTACAATGAGCAGTTCTTC
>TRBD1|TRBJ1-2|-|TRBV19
CASSIAYGQVAPSTF
TGTGCCAGTAGTATCGCTTACGGACAGGTCGCCCCCAGCACCTTC
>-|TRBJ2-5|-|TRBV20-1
CSARDSSRAYQETQYF
TGCAGTGCTAGAGACTCTTCGCGGGCCTATCAAGAGACCCAGTACTTC
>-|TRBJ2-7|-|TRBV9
CASSVEGQATYEQYF
TGTGCCAGCAGCGTAGAGGGACAAGCTACCTACGAGCAGTACTTC
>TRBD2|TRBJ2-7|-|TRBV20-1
CSARDQTSGRAYEQYF
TGCAGTGCTAGAGATCAGACTAGCGGGAGGGCCTACGAGCAGTACTTC
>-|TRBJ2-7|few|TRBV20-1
CSPRQSYEQYF
TGCAGTCCTAGACAGTCCTACGAGCAGTACTTC
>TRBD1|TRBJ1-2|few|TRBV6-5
CASSYSFPDRGDQANYGYTF
TGTGCCAGCAGTTACTCGTTCCCGGACAGGGGCGACCAAGCTAACTATGGCTACACCTTC
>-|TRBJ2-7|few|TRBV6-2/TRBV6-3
CASMGVNEQYF
TGTGCCAGCATGGGGGTCAACGAGCAGTACTTC
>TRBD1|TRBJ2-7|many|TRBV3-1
CASSQGDRHLAYEQYF
TGTGCCAGCAGCCAAGGGGACAGGCACCTCGCCTACGAGCAGTACTTC
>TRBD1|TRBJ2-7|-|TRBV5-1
CASSAGTGGRDEQYF
TGCGCCAGCAGCGCCGGGACAGGGGGCAGGGACGAGCAGTACTTC
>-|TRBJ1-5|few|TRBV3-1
CASSQGWGQASQPQHF
TGTGCCAGCAGCCAAGGATGGGGACAAGCTAGTCAGCCCCAGCATTTT
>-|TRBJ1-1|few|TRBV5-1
CASSPSVSNPGRDTEAFF
TGCGCCAGCAGCCCTTCGGTCTCAAACCCAGGGCGGGACACTGAAGCTTTCTTT
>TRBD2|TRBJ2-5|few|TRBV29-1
CSVEGILAGQETQYF
TGCAGCGTTGAAGGCATACTAGCGGGGCAAGAGACCCAGTACTTC
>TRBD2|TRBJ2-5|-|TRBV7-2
CASSHGQATSGSPWETQYF
TGTGCCAGCAGCCATGGACAGGCGACTAGCGGGAGCCCCTGGGAGACCCAGTACTTC
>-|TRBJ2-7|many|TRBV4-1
CASSQDIRGLYEQYF
TGCGCCAGCAGCCAAGATATAAGGGGCCTCTACGAGCAGTACTTC
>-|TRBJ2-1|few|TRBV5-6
CASSLVISGRGNEQFF
TGTGCCAGCAGCTTGGTGATCAGCGGGCGCGGCAATGAGCAGTTCTTC
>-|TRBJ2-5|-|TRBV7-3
CASSWGMGETQYF
TGTGCCAGCAGCTGGGGGATGGGTGAGACCCAGTACTTC
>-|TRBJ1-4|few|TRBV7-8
CASSPRHQRALNEKLFF
TGTGCCAGCAGCCCCCGGCATCAGAGGGCCCTGAATGAAAAACTGTTTTTT
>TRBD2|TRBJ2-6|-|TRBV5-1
CASSSGGSPANVLTF
TGCGCCAGCAGCTCGGGGGGGTCACCCGCCAACGTCCTGACTTTC
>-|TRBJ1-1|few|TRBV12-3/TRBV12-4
CASRPGRAGKEAFF
TGTGCCAGCAGGCCCGGGAGAGCCGGTAAAGAAGCTTTCTTT
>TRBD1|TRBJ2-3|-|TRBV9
CASSGDSADTQYF
TGTGCCAGCAGCGGGGACAGCGCAGATACGCAGTATTTT
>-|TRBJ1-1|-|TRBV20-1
CSAIMGVGTEAFF
TGCAGTGCTATTATGGGCGTAGGCACTGAAGCTTTCTTT
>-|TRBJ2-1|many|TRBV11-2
CASSLDPVSWDEQFF
TGTGCCAGCAGCTTAGATCCGGTATCTTGGGATGAGCAGTTCTTC
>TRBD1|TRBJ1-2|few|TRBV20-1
CSARTPGQRTYGYTF
TGCAGTGCTAGAACCCCGGGACAGAGGACCTATGGCTACACCTTC
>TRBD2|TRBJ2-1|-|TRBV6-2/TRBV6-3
CASSYLTSGSFRNEQFF
TGTGCCAGCAGTTACCTGACTAGCGGGAGTTTTCGCAATGAGCAGTTCTTC
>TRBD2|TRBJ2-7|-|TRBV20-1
CSASGRDLAEQYF
TGCAGTGCTAGCGGGAGGGACCTTGCGGAGCAGTACTTC
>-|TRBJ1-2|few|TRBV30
CAWNEKGAYGYTF
TGTGCCTGGAATGAAAAAGGGGCCTATGGCTACACCTTC
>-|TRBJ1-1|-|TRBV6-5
CASSYAGNTEAFF
TGTGCCAGCAGTTACGCGGGTAACACTGAAGCTTTCTTT
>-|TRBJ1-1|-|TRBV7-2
CASTLRWGGGGGEAFF
TGTGCCAGCACCCTGCGCTGGGGGGGGGGCGGAGGTGAAGCTTTCTTT
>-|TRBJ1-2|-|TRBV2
CASGGQFGYTF
TGTGCCAGCGGGGGCCAGTTCGGCTACACCTTC
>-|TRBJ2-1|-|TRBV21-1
CASSKGLDRVDEQFF
TGTGCCAGCAGCAAAGGATTAGACAGGGTAGATGAGCAGTTCTTC
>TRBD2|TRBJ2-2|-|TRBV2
CASSLAGGQSGELFF
TGTGCCAGCAGTCTAGCGGGAGGGCAGTCCGGGGAGCTGTTTTTT
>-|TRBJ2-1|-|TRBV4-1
CASSQDPRDSYNEQFF
TGCGCCAGCAGCCAAGATCCCAGGGACTCCTACAATGAGCAGTTCTTC
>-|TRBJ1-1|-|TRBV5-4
CASTRERVLSTEAFF
TGTGCCAGCACCCGCGAAAGGGTCCTGAGCACTGAAGCTTTCTTT
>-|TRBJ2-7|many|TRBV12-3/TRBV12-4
CASSLGTVYEQYF
TGTGCCAGCAGTTTAGGAACGGTCTACGAGCAGTACTTC
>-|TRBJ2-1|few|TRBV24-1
CATSVFGGREGRNNEQFF
TGTGCCACCAGTGTTTTTGGGGGGCGGGAAGGACGTAACAATGAGCAGTTCTTC
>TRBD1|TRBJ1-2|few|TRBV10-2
CASSDRTGGEGYTF
TGCGCCAGCAGTGATAGGACAGGGGGCGAAGGCTACACCTTC
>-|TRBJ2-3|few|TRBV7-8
CASSRPFSDTQYF
TGTGCCAGCAGCCGACCGTTCTCAGATACGCAGTATTTT